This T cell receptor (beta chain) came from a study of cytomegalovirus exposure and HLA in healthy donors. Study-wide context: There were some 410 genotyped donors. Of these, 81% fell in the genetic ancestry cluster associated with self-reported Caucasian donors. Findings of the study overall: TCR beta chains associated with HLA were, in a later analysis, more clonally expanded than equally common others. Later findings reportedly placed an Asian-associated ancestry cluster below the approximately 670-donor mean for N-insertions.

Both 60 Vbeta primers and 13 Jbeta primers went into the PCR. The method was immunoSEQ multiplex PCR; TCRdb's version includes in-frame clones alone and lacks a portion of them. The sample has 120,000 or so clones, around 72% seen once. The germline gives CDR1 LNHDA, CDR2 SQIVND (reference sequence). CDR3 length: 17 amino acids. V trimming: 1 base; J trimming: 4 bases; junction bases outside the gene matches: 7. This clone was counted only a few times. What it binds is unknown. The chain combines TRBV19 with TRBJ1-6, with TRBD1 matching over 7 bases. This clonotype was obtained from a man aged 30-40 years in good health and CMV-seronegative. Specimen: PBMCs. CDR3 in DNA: TGTGCCAGTAGTATAGGCAACAGGGGTGCATATAATTCACCCCTCCACTTT. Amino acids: CASSIGNRGAYNSPLHF. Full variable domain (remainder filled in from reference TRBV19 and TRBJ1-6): DGGITQSPKYLFRKEGQNVTLSCEQNLNHDAMYWYRQDPGQGLRLIYYSQIVNDFQKGDIAEGYSVSREKKESFPLTVTSAQKNPTAFYLCASSIGNRGAYNSPLHFGNGTRLTVT.